The 2 T cell receptor beta chains below all came from one sample that was sequenced in a study of T cells in Graves' hyperthyroidism and ophthalmopathy. Template material for amplifying TCR beta CDR3 regions consisted of RNA transcripts. A set of HTBI primers served as the primers for a first-round RT-PCR of the TCR CDR3. One entry per CDR3 protein, called by TCRdb with MiXCR from the multiplex PCR reads. The sample lists more than 500,000 distinct CDR3 sequences; over 35% were seen once. Sample: peripheral blood or thyroid tissue (not recorded which). These receptors all stem from an adult woman with Graves' disease, either hyperthyroidism or ophthalmopathy (not recorded which).

The chain is built from TRBV11-2 and TRBJ2-7, with 7 bases fitting TRBD2. CDR1 is SGHAT, CDR2 FQNNGV, per germline. The CDR3 extends over 16 amino acids. The V segment lost 0 bases and the J segment 3 bases; nucleotides outside the gene matches: 8. The CDR3 region has the DNA TGTGCCAGCAGCTTAGAAGGAGCGGGGTTGGACTACGAGCAGTACTTC. It translates to CASSLEGAGLDYEQYF.

This clonotype was found a few times. The chain links TRBV2 to TRBJ2-5; tentatively, D is TRBD2 (7 bases). Germline V lookup: CDR1 SNHLY, CDR2 FYNNEI. The CDR3 is 14 residues long. Trimming removed 6 bases from V and 5 bases from J, with 16 bases in between. DNA of the CDR3: TGTGCCAGCAGCCCCATGGGGGGGGGCGAGACCCAGTACTTC. This encodes CASSPMGGGETQYF.